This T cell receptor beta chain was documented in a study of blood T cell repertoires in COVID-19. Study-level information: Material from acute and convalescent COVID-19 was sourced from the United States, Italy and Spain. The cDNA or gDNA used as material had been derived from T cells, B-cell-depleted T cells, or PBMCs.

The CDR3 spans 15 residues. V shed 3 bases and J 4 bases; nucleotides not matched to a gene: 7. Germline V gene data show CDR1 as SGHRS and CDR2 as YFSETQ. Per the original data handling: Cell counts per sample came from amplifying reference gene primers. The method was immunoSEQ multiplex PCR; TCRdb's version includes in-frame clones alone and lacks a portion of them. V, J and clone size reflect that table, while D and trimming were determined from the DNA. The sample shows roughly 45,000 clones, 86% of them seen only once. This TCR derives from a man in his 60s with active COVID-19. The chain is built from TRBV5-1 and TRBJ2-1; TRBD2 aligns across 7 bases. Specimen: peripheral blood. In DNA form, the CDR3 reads TGCGCCAGCAGCTCGGGGGGAGGAGAATACAATGAGCAGTTCTTC. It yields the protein CASSSGGGEYNEQFF.